A selection of T cell receptor beta chains follows, all from one sample in a study of graft-versus-host responses after intestinal transplantation. Clones were read by immunoSEQ multiplex PCR, and TCRdb kept only the in-frame ones, dropping some. The sample carries more than 85,000 clones, around 93% recorded once. Their antigen targets remain unknown. The material sequenced was unstimulated CD8+ T cells sorted from spleen or lymph node cells, taken before intestinal transplant. The source is a human donor who received an intestinal transplant. Each CDR3 is given with its conserved first and last residue. Each record gives: V gene, clone size, J gene, CDR3 length, D gene, CDR3 DNA, CDR3 protein. D genes are given only for firm matches. A row's size may be missing; if present it is once, few, many or a size class.

V: TRBV7-6; size: -; J: TRBJ2-7; length: 12; D: -; DNA: TGTGCCAGCAGCCATCAGGATTACGAGCAGTACTTC; CDR3: CASSHQDYEQYF
V: TRBV7-9; size: few; J: TRBJ2-7; length: 14; D: TRBD2; DNA: TGTGCCAGCAGCTCCCTAGCGGGAGGCTACGAGCAGTACTTC; CDR3: CASSSLAGGYEQYF
V: TRBV6-1; size: -; J: TRBJ2-7; length: 14; D: TRBD2; DNA: TGTGCCAGCAGTGTCAGCGGGAGGGCCAACGAGCAGTACTTC; CDR3: CASSVSGRANEQYF
V: TRBV4-1; size: once; J: TRBJ2-7; length: 16; D: TRBD2; DNA: TGCGCCAGCAGCCAAGTCTCAGCGGGAAACCCCTACGAGCAGTACTTC; CDR3: CASSQVSAGNPYEQYF
V: TRBV11-2; size: -; J: TRBJ2-5; length: 14; D: -; DNA: TGTGCCAGCAGCTTAGCGGGACTGAAAGAGACCCAGTACTTC; CDR3: CASSLAGLKETQYF
V: TRBV27; size: -; J: TRBJ2-7; length: 13; D: -; DNA: TGTGCCAGCAAAAAACAGGACTCCTACGAGCAGTACTTC; CDR3: CASKKQDSYEQYF
V: TRBV27; size: -; J: TRBJ2-7; length: 14; D: -; DNA: TGTGCCAGCAGTCTTCGGTCCGGTGGGTACGAGCAGTACTTC; CDR3: CASSLRSGGYEQYF
V: TRBV27; size: -; J: TRBJ2-7; length: 18; D: TRBD2; DNA: TGTGCCAGCAGTTCAAGGTTGGGGCTAGCGGGAGGTTCCTACGAGCAGTACTTC; CDR3: CASSSRLGLAGGSYEQYF
V: TRBV29-1; size: -; J: TRBJ1-2; length: 12; D: -; DNA: TGCAGCGTTGAAGTCCGGGGTCCTGGCTACACCTTC; CDR3: CSVEVRGPGYTF
V: TRBV5-6; size: -; J: TRBJ2-7; length: 15; D: TRBD2; DNA: TGTGCCAGCAGCTCTACGGGACTACCCTTCTACGAGCAGTACTTC; CDR3: CASSSTGLPFYEQYF
V: TRBV9; size: -; J: TRBJ2-2; length: 16; D: -; DNA: TGTGCCAGCAGCGCACCCCGGGGGTTAGTCACCGGGGAGCTGTTTTTT; CDR3: CASSAPRGLVTGELFF
V: TRBV9; size: -; J: TRBJ2-3; length: 18; D: TRBD2; DNA: TGTGCCAGCAGCGGGGGGGGACTAGCGGGATTTAGCACAGATACGCAGTATTTT; CDR3: CASSGGGLAGFSTDTQYF
V: TRBV7-2; size: -; J: TRBJ2-1; length: 18; D: TRBD2; DNA: TGTGCCAGCAGCTTAGGACTAGCGGTCATGCCCCCCTACAATGAGCAGTTCTTC; CDR3: CASSLGLAVMPPYNEQFF
V: TRBV2; size: -; J: TRBJ2-5; length: 14; D: -; DNA: TGTGCCAGCAGTGAAATTTACAAGCAAGAGACCCAGTACTTC; CDR3: CASSEIYKQETQYF
V: TRBV18; size: few; J: TRBJ1-2; length: 15; D: -; DNA: TGTGCCAGCTCACCGCGGGGAGGCGTGGGCTATGGCTACACCTTC; CDR3: CASSPRGGVGYGYTF
V: TRBV21-1; size: -; J: TRBJ2-2; length: 17; D: -; DNA: TGTGCCAGCAGCAAGGGCGGCTCGCACATTACAACCGGGGAGCTGTTTTTT; CDR3: CASSKGGSHITTGELFF
V: TRBV6-5; size: -; J: TRBJ1-1; length: 15; D: TRBD1; DNA: TGTGCCAGCAAAAGGGGACAGGGGGGGAACACTGAAGCTTTCTTT; CDR3: CASKRGQGGNTEAFF
V: TRBV4-1; size: -; J: TRBJ2-3; length: 15; D: TRBD1; DNA: TGCGCCAGCAGCCAAGAAGGACAGGGTGGAGATACGCAGTATTTT; CDR3: CASSQEGQGGDTQYF
V: TRBV11-2; size: -; J: TRBJ2-7; length: 15; D: -; DNA: TGTGCCAGCAGCTTAGGGTCAAAGGCCTCCTACGAGCAGTACTTC; CDR3: CASSLGSKASYEQYF
V: TRBV9; size: -; J: TRBJ1-4; length: 15; D: TRBD1; DNA: TGTGCCAGCAGCGTAGCGGGGACAGACCATGAAAAACTGTTTTTT; CDR3: CASSVAGTDHEKLFF
V: TRBV6-6; size: -; J: TRBJ2-3; length: 12; D: -; DNA: TGTGCCAGCAGCATAGACGGGGATACGCAGTATTTT; CDR3: CASSIDGDTQYF
V: TRBV9; size: -; J: TRBJ2-7; length: 15; D: TRBD2; DNA: TGTGCCAGCAGCGTAGGGGATAGCGGGGTCTACGAGCAGTACTTC; CDR3: CASSVGDSGVYEQYF
V: TRBV7-6; size: -; J: TRBJ2-1; length: 15; D: -; DNA: TGTGCCAGCAGCCCGATAGGGGGGCAGTCGTATGAGCAGTTCTTC; CDR3: CASSPIGGQSYEQFF
V: TRBV9; size: -; J: TRBJ2-1; length: 16; D: TRBD2; DNA: TGTGCCAGCAGCGGGGGGTTAGCGGGGGCTCACAATGAGCAGTTCTTC; CDR3: CASSGGLAGAHNEQFF
V: TRBV5-6; size: few; J: TRBJ2-6; length: 18; D: -; DNA: TGTGCCAGCGGCCTGGGGTCGGGGGACCTAGGTGGGGCCAACGTCCTGACTTTC; CDR3: CASGLGSGDLGGANVLTF
V: TRBV19; size: few; J: TRBJ2-7; length: 14; D: TRBD2; DNA: TGTGCCAGTAGCTTACTAGCGGGAGCCTACGAGCAGTACTTC; CDR3: CASSLLAGAYEQYF
V: TRBV2; size: -; J: TRBJ1-5; length: 14; D: -; DNA: TGTGCCAGCAGTGAACCCGGGGACGGACAGCCCCAGCATTTT; CDR3: CASSEPGDGQPQHF
V: TRBV5-1; size: -; J: TRBJ2-4; length: 16; D: -; DNA: TGCGCCAGCAGCTTGGTTGGGGGCCTAGCCAAAAACATTCAGTACTTC; CDR3: CASSLVGGLAKNIQYF
V: TRBV27; size: -; J: TRBJ1-1; length: 15; D: TRBD1; DNA: TGTGCCAGCAGTTCCTCGGGACAGCTGAACACTGAAGCTTTCTTT; CDR3: CASSSSGQLNTEAFF
V: TRBV5-6; size: -; J: TRBJ2-5; length: 15; D: TRBD2; DNA: TGTGCCAGCAGTCCCGGACTAGCGCGTCAAGAGACCCAGTACTTC; CDR3: CASSPGLARQETQYF
V: TRBV27; size: -; J: TRBJ2-7; length: 15; D: TRBD1; DNA: TGTGCCAGCAGTTTAAGTACTGGACAGGCCTACGAGCAGTACTTC; CDR3: CASSLSTGQAYEQYF
V: TRBV10-2; size: -; J: TRBJ1-5; length: 12; D: -; DNA: TGCGCCAGCAGCCTGTCGGGACAGCCCCAGCATTTT; CDR3: CASSLSGQPQHF
V: TRBV15; size: -; J: TRBJ1-5; length: 14; D: -; DNA: TGTGCCACCAGCAGAGACAGGGTCAATCAGCCCCAGCATTTT; CDR3: CATSRDRVNQPQHF
V: TRBV11-3; size: -; J: TRBJ2-1; length: 13; D: -; DNA: TGTGCCAGCAGCTTCCCCGGAGGGGGTGAGCAGTTCTTC; CDR3: CASSFPGGGEQFF
V: TRBV28; size: -; J: TRBJ1-2; length: 13; D: -; DNA: TGTGCCAGCAGTTCGCCTTACTTCGGAGGCTACACCTTC; CDR3: CASSSPYFGGYTF
V: TRBV19; size: -; J: TRBJ1-1; length: 12; D: -; DNA: TGTGCCAGTAGTCTAGGACGGATTGAAGCTTTCTTT; CDR3: CASSLGRIEAFF
V: TRBV2; size: -; J: TRBJ2-7; length: 14; D: TRBD2; DNA: TGTGCCAGCAGGTCCGGGACTAGCGGTAGCGAGCAGTACTTC; CDR3: CASRSGTSGSEQYF
V: TRBV6-5; size: once; J: TRBJ1-4; length: 14; D: TRBD1; DNA: TGTGCCAGCAGTTACGGGACAGCGGGTGAAAAACTGTTTTTT; CDR3: CASSYGTAGEKLFF
V: TRBV5-6; size: -; J: TRBJ2-7; length: 15; D: TRBD1; DNA: TGTGCCAGCAGCTTGGAGGGACAGCGTTGGGAAGAGCAGTACTTC; CDR3: CASSLEGQRWEEQYF
V: TRBV9; size: -; J: TRBJ2-7; length: 14; D: -; DNA: TGTGCCAGCAGCCTGGGGGCAGGGGGGTACGAGCAGTACTTC; CDR3: CASSLGAGGYEQYF
V: TRBV11-1; size: -; J: TRBJ2-7; length: 14; D: -; DNA: TGTGCCAGCAGCTTACTGTCTGGAACCTACGAGCAGTACTTC; CDR3: CASSLLSGTYEQYF
V: TRBV7-9; size: -; J: TRBJ1-1; length: 13; D: -; DNA: TGTGCCAGCAGTGGGAGGATGAACACTGAAGCTTTCTTT; CDR3: CASSGRMNTEAFF
V: TRBV5-6; size: once; J: TRBJ2-5; length: 18; D: TRBD2; DNA: TGTGCCAGCAGCTTGGATCCCCTTAGCGGGAGCGAGGAAGAGACCCAGTACTTC; CDR3: CASSLDPLSGSEEETQYF
V: TRBV5-1; size: -; J: TRBJ2-5; length: 14; D: -; DNA: TGCGCCAGCAGAAGGTGGGACGCTCAAGAGACCCAGTACTTC; CDR3: CASRRWDAQETQYF
V: TRBV28; size: -; J: TRBJ2-5; length: 13; D: -; DNA: TGTGCCAGCAGTTTCCCTGGGCAAGAGACCCAGTACTTC; CDR3: CASSFPGQETQYF
V: TRBV9; size: -; J: TRBJ2-1; length: 13; D: -; DNA: TGTGCCAGCAGCGTAACAGGCTACAATGAGCAGTTCTTC; CDR3: CASSVTGYNEQFF
V: TRBV25-1; size: -; J: TRBJ2-1; length: 14; D: -; DNA: TGTGCCAGCAGGCCCGAGGGGGGGAACAATGAGCAGTTCTTC; CDR3: CASRPEGGNNEQFF
V: TRBV27; size: -; J: TRBJ2-1; length: 13; D: -; DNA: TGTGCCAGCAGTTTAGAAAGGTGGAATGAGCAGTTCTTC; CDR3: CASSLERWNEQFF
V: TRBV10-2; size: -; J: TRBJ1-1; length: 14; D: -; DNA: TGCGCCAGCAGTGACAGGGGCTGGAACACTGAAGCTTTCTTT; CDR3: CASSDRGWNTEAFF
V: TRBV25-1; size: -; J: TRBJ2-7; length: 13; D: -; DNA: TGTGCCAGCAGTGACCGATACTACTACGAGCAGTACTTC; CDR3: CASSDRYYYEQYF